This TCR beta chain emerged from a study of graft-versus-host responses after intestinal transplantation. In the study overall: Recipients obtained multivisceral, liver-intestinal, or isolated intestinal transplants. Every transplant recipient was induced with anti-thymocyte globulin, then maintained on tacrolimus and steroids for approximately three years.

General observations from the study: There was an association between peak levels of circulating GvH clones and early post-transplant HvG declines. GvH clones were identified in recipient marrow, with some first appearing in ileum or blood.

This CDR3 spans 12 amino acids. The V and J ends lost 7 bases and 2 bases respectively, with 3 bases between them. Germline CDR1 is SNHLY and CDR2 is FYNNEI. As concerns this clone: Its target is not known.

TCRdb's copy holds only in-frame clones and misses some; the assay was immunoSEQ multiplex PCR. The sample lists 15,000 or so clones, 93% occurring once. The chain uses TRBV2 and TRBJ2-6; D gene ambiguous. The clonotype originates from a human patient who received an intestinal transplant, so some T cells may come from the graft donor. The sample consisted of PBMCs, taken 1032 days after intestinal transplantation. The CDR3: CASMAGANVLTF. CDR3 coding DNA: TGTGCCAGCATGGCTGGGGCCAACGTCCTGACTTTC.